Ten or more counts support the clone carrying this T cell receptor (beta chain). Its specificity is unknown. This specimen belongs to a study of T cells in Graves' hyperthyroidism and ophthalmopathy. The wider study: Peripheral blood was collected at initial diagnosis, before any treatment.

Study results and limitations: The model identified upcoming ophthalmopathy a median about six months ahead of onset.

The CDR3 is made up of 13 amino acids. The germline CDR1 and CDR2 sequences are MNHEY and SMNVEV (reference sequence). V dropped 8 bases and J dropped 10; count of bases not matched to a gene: 5. The study left out patients who had uncontrolled infection, other autoimmune disease, pregnancy or lactation. Isolation of PBMCs was performed on roughly 9 ml fresh peripheral blood. Researchers amplified the TCR beta CDR3 regions from RNA transcripts. The TCR CDR3 was amplified in a first-round RT-PCR using the HTBI primer set. TCRdb re-analysed the multiplex PCR reads in MiXCR, keeping a single row per CDR3 protein. The repertoire consists of 390,000 or so distinct CDR3 sequences, with approximately 15% occurring once and the leading ten covering about 13%.

This clonotype was sampled from a man younger than 35 with Graves' ophthalmopathy. V usage is TRBV27 and J usage is TRBJ2-1; TRBD2 matches at 13 bases. The sample taken for sequencing was blood. CDR3 amino acids: CASLRTSGGEQFF. The CDR3 coding sequence is TGTGCCAGCCTGAGGACTAGCGGGGGAGAGCAGTTCTTC.